The 19 T cell receptor beta chains below all came from one sample that was sequenced in a study of early T cells in non-severe SARS-CoV-2 infection. Each CDR3 protein gets one entry after TCRdb re-called the 5' RACE reads with MiXCR. The table has tens of thousands of distinct CDR3 sequences, under 15% seen once. Sequencing was done on a sample of whole blood. The receptors stem from an adult who was a healthcare worker with PCR-confirmed SARS-CoV-2 infection or an uninfected control (not recorded which).

This clonotype has only a few counts. This sequence joins TRBV7-6 and TRBJ2-6; 9 bases align to TRBD1. The CDR3 has 18 residues. The trim removed 5 bases at V and 0 bases at J, leaving 8 bases unmatched. In germline, CDR1 is SGHVS, CDR2 FNYEAQ. The CDR3, as DNA: TGTGCCAGCAGCCCCCATTGGGACAGGGTCTCTGGGGCCAACGTCCTGACTTTC. It translates to CASSPHWDRVSGANVLTF.

Here the CDR3 reads CASSSRQGKGETQYF. CDR3 in DNA: TGTGCCAGCAGCTCCCGACAGGGGAAGGGTGAGACCCAGTACTTC. The chain combines TRBV5-4 with TRBJ2-5; 8 bases are shared with TRBD1. Trimming cost V 3 bases and J 5 bases; bases outside gene matches: 9. The CDR3 loop spans 15 amino acids. Germline CDR1 is SGHNT and CDR2 is YYREEE (reference sequence).

The chain couples TRBV15 to TRBJ2-3; TRBD1 is a possible D gene (6 bases). There are 16 residues in the CDR3. Trimming left V 3 bases short and J 6 bases short, with 19 bases between. Per the germline V gene, CDR1 is LNHNV and CDR2 is YYDKDF (reference sequence). The CDR3 nucleotides are TGTGCCACCAGCAGGCGTGGGGGCTACCAACAGGATACGCAGTATTTT. This encodes CATSRRGGYQQDTQYF.

This clonotype has more than one count but fewer than ten. The chain uses TRBV29-1 and TRBJ2-3; TRBD2 agrees at 7 bases. The CDR3 runs to 15 residues. Looked up from germline, CDR1 is SQVTM and CDR2 is ANQGSEA. J gave up 2 bases and V 7 bases, and 12 bases lay outside the gene matches. CDR3 loop: CSGRPSGFVTDTQYF. DNA for the CDR3: TGCAGCGGGCGGCCTAGCGGATTCGTCACAGATACGCAGTATTTT.

A remark on this clonotype: A much larger clone lies one base from this, so it may be a read error. The chain couples TRBV11-3 to TRBJ2-2; D is unclear. Germline V CDR1 and CDR2: SGHNT, YENEEA. The CDR3 covers 12 residues. Between the trimmed V and J ends, which lost 6 bases and 3 bases, there was a span of 5 bases. CDR3 nucleotide sequence: TGTGCCAGCAGTCAAGACACCGGGGAGCTGTTTTTT. It codes for CASSQDTGELFF.

This clonotype was counted between two and nine times. The rearrangement links TRBV14 to TRBJ2-1; no reliable D call. The CDR3 runs to 16 residues. Per germline, CDR1 SGHDN and CDR2 FVKESK. V lost 4 bases and J lost 1, with 14 bases in between. CDR3 coding DNA: TGTGCCAGCAGCCGGATGAGCGTTAATTCCTACAATGAGCAGTTCTTC. It yields the protein CASSRMSVNSYNEQFF.

This clonotype has only a few counts. This rearrangement joins TRBV28 to TRBJ2-2, with D possibly being TRBD1 or TRBD2 (5 bases each). Trimming stripped 6 bases from V and 6 bases from J, with 8 bases between. Germline values: CDR1 MDHEN, CDR2 SYDVKM. The CDR3 is 12 residues long. This chain's CDR3 is CASSVGPGELFF. Here the CDR3 DNA reads TGTGCCAGCAGCGTGGGACCCGGGGAGCTGTTTTTT.

This clonotype was seen a few times. The chain has TRBV7-9 and TRBJ1-5; unclear D gene. Germline V gene data show CDR1 as SEHNR and CDR2 as FQNEAQ (reference sequence). V shed 4 bases and J shed 3 bases, with 13 bases lying between them. This CDR3 has 15 amino acids. The CDR3 sequence is CASSSGGRPNQPQHF. In DNA form, the CDR3 reads TGTGCCAGCAGCTCTGGCGGGAGGCCCAATCAGCCCCAGCATTTT.

This clonotype was recorded many times. This chain connects TRBV11-2 to TRBJ1-6; D remains unclear. CDR3 length equals 13 residues. V was clipped by 5 bases and J by 14 bases, with 16 bases between them. Germline V gives CDR1 SGHAT, CDR2 FQNNGV. For the CDR3, the DNA is TGTGCCAGCAGCCCCCCTAATGGGCTGGCCCTCCACTTT. It specifies CASSPPNGLALHF.

This clonotype has just a few counts. This chain's CDR3 is CASTPTRGLAGVEQYF. CDR3 in DNA: TGTGCCAGCACCCCGACGAGAGGACTAGCGGGAGTTGAGCAGTACTTC. This chain joins TRBV7-8 and TRBJ2-7; the match to TRBD2 covers 13 bases. There are 16 residues in the CDR3. After removal of 7 bases from V and 7 bases from J, the junction contained 13 bases not matched to a gene. Germline lookup yields CDR1 SGHVS and CDR2 FQNEAQ.

This clonotype was recorded many times. V and J are TRBV29-1 and TRBJ1-4; D may be TRBD1 (6 bases). CDR1 is SQVTM, CDR2 ANQGSEA, per germline. The CDR3 runs 13 residues. Trimming stripped 7 bases from V and 5 bases from J, with 14 bases between. The CDR3 region is CSARGHLNEKLFF. CDR3 sequence (DNA): TGCAGCGCTCGGGGACACCTAAATGAAAAACTGTTTTTT.

CDR3 sequence: CASSQGIPNQPQHF. CDR3 bases: TGTGCCAGCAGCCAGGGGATCCCCAATCAGCCCCAGCATTTT. The chain employs TRBV3-1 and TRBJ1-5; D not certain. This CDR3 spans 14 amino acids. Per germline, CDR1 LGHDT and CDR2 YNNKEL (reference sequence). V dropped 3 bases and J dropped 3 bases, with 9 bases sitting between them.

This clonotype occurred many times. The chain uses TRBV11-2 and TRBJ2-5, with D perhaps matching TRBD1 or TRBD2 (5 bases each). This CDR3 contains 15 residues. Germline CDR1 SGHAT, CDR2 FQNNGV. The V end lost 0 bases, the J end lost 5 bases, and 13 bases lay between the germline ends. This CDR3 is CASSLDRGERETQYF. The CDR3 DNA follows: TGTGCCAGCAGCTTAGATCGAGGGGAACGGGAGACCCAGTACTTC.

This chain links TRBV20-1 with TRBJ1-2, with D tentatively TRBD1 (6 bases). Germline V gene lookup returns CDR1 DFQATT and CDR2 SNEGSKA (reference sequence). The CDR3 spans 13 residues. V was cut by 6 bases and J by 3 bases, with 14 bases left in between. The CDR3 protein is CSAEMGADYGYTF. For the CDR3, the DNA is TGCAGTGCCGAGATGGGGGCGGACTATGGCTACACCTTC.

This clonotype has only a few counts. The J gene is TRBJ2-2, the V gene TRBV11-1; D may match TRBD1 or TRBD2 (5 bases each). CDR3 size: 15 residues. V lost 6 bases and J lost 4, with 15 bases in between. Germline V gene sequence: CDR1 SGHAT, CDR2 FQDESV (reference sequence). The DNA of the CDR3 is TGTGCCAGCAGTTCCGGGACCCTTATCACCGGGGAGCTGTTTTTT. Translation gives CASSSGTLITGELFF. Combining the CDR3 with reference TRBV11-1 and TRBJ2-2 gives the whole variable domain EAEVAQSPRYKITEKSQAVAFWCDPISGHATLYWYRQILGQGPELLVQFQDESVVDDSQLPKDRFSAERLKGVDSTLKIQPAELGDSAMYLCASSSGTLITGELFFGEGSRLTVL.

This chain links TRBV20-1 with TRBJ1-5; the match to TRBD1 covers 8 bases. Germline loops: CDR1 DFQATT, CDR2 SNEGSKA (reference sequence). This CDR3 region has 13 residues. V was pared by 6 bases and J by 4 bases, with 5 bases of the junction left unmatched. CDR3 nucleotides: TGCAGTGCCGGACAGGGCCTGAATCAGCCCCAGCATTTT. Its protein is CSAGQGLNQPQHF.

On this clonotype itself: One end of the junction does not line up with germline, which may come from a read error. V gene TRBV7-9 combines with J gene TRBJ2-7; 8 nucleotides align to TRBD2. The V gene's germline CDR1 is SEHNR and CDR2 FQNEAQ (reference sequence). The length of the CDR3 is 14 residues. The DNA of the CDR3 is TGTGACAGCAGCTTATCGGGGGGGCCTTACGAGCAGTACTTC. Amino acids: CDSSLSGGPYEQYF.

A word on this clonotype: A much larger clonotype is one base distant, so this may be a read error. This chain links TRBV29-1 with TRBJ1-1, with 9 bases matching TRBD1. The germline V gene has CDR1 SQVTM and CDR2 ANQGSEA. V lost 6 bases to trimming and J lost 7 bases; unmatched junction nucleotides: 9. The CDR3 runs 13 residues. In nucleotides, the CDR3 is TGCAGCGTCGGCCACAGGGGGCAGAGTGAAGCTTTCTTT. This codes for CSVGHRGQSEAFF.

This clonotype was seen repeatedly, ten times or more. The chain couples TRBV24-1 to TRBJ2-2; D uncertain. CDR1 KGHDR and CDR2 SFDVKD come from the germline V gene. This CDR3 contains 16 residues. Trimming removed 3 bases at V and 2 bases at J, with 12 bases between. For the CDR3, the DNA is TGTGCCACCAGTGATCCGTCTATAATCAACACCGGGGAGCTGTTTTTT. Translation gives CATSDPSIINTGELFF.